This record looks at one T cell receptor beta chain sequence and its context. The antigen is undetermined. The entry originates in a study of T cell responses to AZD1222 COVID-19 vaccine. General observations from the study: It was only after the peak T cell response that any repertoires were sampled. Receipt of two AZD1222 doses was followed by a rise in Spike-specific TCR breadth and depth. Clonal diversity was possibly underestimated, and white British individuals and females predominated among donors.

Second-dose groups at about 4 or about 12 weeks were pooled. Profiled with immunoSEQ multiplex PCR; TCRdb holds only in-frame clones, not every one. The sample has around 150,000 clones; around 90% are singletons. This CDR3 spans 15 amino acids. The germline gives CDR1 MNHEY, CDR2 SVGAGI. Between the trimmed V and J ends, which lost 2 bases and 7 bases, there was a span of 17 bases. The V gene is TRBV6-5, the J gene TRBJ2-5; D might be TRBD1 or TRBD2, each matching 6 bases. The TCR sequence derives from an adult who received the AZD1222 COVID-19 vaccine. The sample was peripheral blood, taken 28 days after the second AZD1222 dose. The CDR3 is CASSYRGLPSSTQYF. CDR3 in DNA: TGTGCCAGCAGTTACCGGGGGCTGCCATCATCGACCCAGTACTTC.